The present T cell receptor beta chain was sequenced within a study of Ad26.COV2.S vaccination and SARS-CoV-2 variants. Study-level results: Similar non-spike TCR breadth was seen in vaccine and placebo recipients. Substantial breadth was reportedly displayed by spike-specific CD8+ and CD4+ T cell responses after vaccination. Placebo recipients had lower spike-specific TCR breadth than vaccine recipients.

Sequencing was performed with immunoSEQ multiplex PCR; in TCRdb, only in-frame clones are kept and a portion is missing. In the table there are roughly 500,000 clones, roughly 87% of which are singletons. Noted treatment: approximately 18 received Ad26.COV2.S at low or high dose, single or two shots; about 5 received placebo; per-sample allocation not given. Material that was analyzed had been drawn on day 63 after the first vaccine or placebo injection. An Ad26 vector expressing Wuhan-strain SARS-CoV-2 spike constituted the vaccine. Notes on this clone: The antigen remains unidentified.

Germline V gene sequence: CDR1 MNHEY, CDR2 SVGAGI. V lost 7 bases and J lost 0, with 13 bases in between. The CDR3 has 14 residues. The sample in question was peripheral blood, obtained in a trial of Ad26.COV2.S vaccine versus placebo. The V and J genes are TRBV6-5 and TRBJ2-7, with D tentatively TRBD1 or TRBD2 (5 bases each). The TCR sequence derives from a person aged 18-60 years who received the Ad26.COV2.S COVID-19 vaccine or a placebo. This chain's CDR3 is CASNWDVSSYEQYF. The DNA of the CDR3 is TGTGCCAGCAACTGGGACGTTAGCTCCTACGAGCAGTACTTC.